The present TCR beta chain was sequenced within a study of blood T cells in healthy people across ages. General study findings and limits: Age brought a roughly linear fall in TCR beta diversity measured per million T cells. Lack of knowledge of donor CMV status possibly confounded expanded clonotype changes.

This clonotype was recorded only once. Antigen: not known. PCR was performed a second time for about 6 to 11 cycles using a sample-barcoded 5' primer and a J-beta primer mix. Each cDNA molecule was tagged by a template-switch adaptor with 12 random nucleotides. TCRdb ran MiXCR on the 5' RACE reads and lists one entry per CDR3 protein. The sample carries over 1,200,000 distinct CDR3 sequences, around 59% recorded once. The CDR3 runs to 15 residues. Germline V gene lookup returns CDR1 LNHNV and CDR2 YYDKDF (reference sequence). The junction had 5 bases not matched to a gene; V was cut back by 1 base and J by 5 bases. Each sample had at least 6.5 million PBMCs isolated.

Sequenced input: blood. The rearrangement links TRBV15 to TRBJ2-7; 10 nucleotides match TRBD2. The receptor was isolated from a man between 18 and 29 years old in good health. The DNA of the CDR3 is TGTGCCACCAGCAGAGCGGGACTAGCGTTAGACGAGCAGTACTTC. Amino acid sequence: CATSRAGLALDEQYF.